This entry describes one T cell receptor (beta chain). Its antigen is unknown. The data belong to a study of T cell repertoires in cytomegalovirus infection. Study at large: Indications came from public TCR beta signatures; they pointed to CMV infection and to a matching HLA type. Overall study results and limits: CMV carriers having the relevant HLA were flagged by cumulative public TCR beta family frequency.

The germline V gene has CDR1 SGHNT and CDR2 YYREEE (reference sequence). V lost 4 bases and J lost 10; bases outside the gene matches: 15. The CDR3 contains 16 residues. In TCRdb, the reads were re-called with MiXCR into one record per CDR3 protein. In the table there are hundreds of thousands of distinct CDR3 sequences, 25% to 35% of which are singletons. The sequencing here drew on cultured PBMCs, taken from culture after CMV antigen stimulation. The source is a human donor in good health (CMV status not recorded). Some clones in this sample may be carry-over from other donors' samples. The rearrangement joins TRBV5-4 to TRBJ2-1, with 9 positions matching TRBD1. In nucleotides, the CDR3 is TGTGCCAGCAGCGACAGGGGGAGCGGGACTTGGTGGGAGCAGTTCTTC. Translation gives CASSDRGSGTWWEQFF.